This TCR beta chain is from a study of cytotoxic CD8 clonotypes in ibrutinib-treated CLL. TCRdb's table, derived via immunoSEQ multiplex PCR, lists solely in-frame clones and lacks some. The sample has 160,000 or so clones; roughly 90% are singletons. J gave up 4 bases and V 10 bases, and 8 bases lay outside the gene matches. CDR1 is MNHEY and CDR2 is SVGAGI in the germline V gene. CDR3 size: 13 residues. Sequences were derived from PBMCs, sampled at disease progression, from a patient treated with ibrutinib. The chain joins TRBV6-5 to TRBJ2-7; 9 bases are a match to TRBD2. This TCR was recovered from a human donor with chronic lymphocytic leukemia. Here the CDR3 DNA reads TGTGCCACCACGAGTAGCGGGAGATACGAGCAGTACTTC. Amino acids: CATTSSGRYEQYF.